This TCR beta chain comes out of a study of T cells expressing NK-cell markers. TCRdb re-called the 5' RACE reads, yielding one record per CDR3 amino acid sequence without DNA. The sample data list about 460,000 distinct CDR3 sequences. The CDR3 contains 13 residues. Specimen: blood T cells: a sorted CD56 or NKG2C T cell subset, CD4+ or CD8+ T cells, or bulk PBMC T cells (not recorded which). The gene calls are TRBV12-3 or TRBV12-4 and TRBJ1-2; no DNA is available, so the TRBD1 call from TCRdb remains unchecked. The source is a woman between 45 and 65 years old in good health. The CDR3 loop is CASSVRGHNGYTF.